Below are 18 T cell receptor beta chains sequenced from a single sample in a study of response to subunit inactivated influenza vaccine. Each CDR3 protein is one row after TCRdb ran MiXCR on the RT-PCR reads. The sample lists roughly 650,000 distinct CDR3 sequences; roughly 15% were seen once. This material consisted of PBMCs from blood, taken roughly 2 weeks before vaccination. These receptors all come from a man aged 50-60 years who received an inactivated influenza vaccine.

This clonotype was seen many times. The rearrangement joins TRBV4-3 to TRBJ1-2; the match to TRBD1 covers 7 bases. CDR1 is LGHNA and CDR2 is YSLEER in the germline V gene. The CDR3 totals 15 residues. Germline trimming cut 0 bases from V and 2 bases from J; bases unmatched to any gene: 3. The CDR3 here is CASSQEPQGNYGYTF. CDR3 coding DNA: TGCGCCAGCAGCCAAGAACCACAGGGGAACTATGGCTACACCTTC.

This clonotype was counted between two and nine times. J is TRBJ2-7 and V is TRBV28; the D gene is possibly TRBD1 (6 bases). V lost 1 base to trimming and J lost 7 bases, with 11 bases between them. Germline CDR1 is MDHEN and CDR2 is SYDVKM. The CDR3 has 13 amino acids. CDR3 residues: CASSLSGTREQYF. CDR3 sequence (DNA): TGTGCCAGCAGTTTATCCGGGACACGGGAGCAGTACTTC. Together with reference TRBV28 and TRBJ2-7, the CDR3 gives the full variable domain: DVKVTQSSRYLVKRTGEKVFLECVQDMDHENMFWYRQDPGLGLRLIYFSYDVKMKEKGDIPEGYSVSREKKERFSLILESASTNQTSMYLCASSLSGTREQYFGPGTRLTVT.

This clonotype was seen a few times. This chain connects TRBV30 to TRBJ1-3; D unresolved. Germline V CDR1 and CDR2: GTSNPN, SVGIG (reference sequence). The V end lost 5 bases, the J end lost 3 bases, and 11 bases lay between the germline ends. There are 13 residues in the CDR3. The CDR3 loop reads CAWAGSSGNTIYF. The CDR3 nucleotides read TGTGCCTGGGCGGGCAGTAGTGGAAACACCATATATTTT.

The gene calls are TRBV29-1 and TRBJ2-5; D possibly uses TRBD1 or TRBD2 (6 bases each). There are 15 residues in the CDR3. Germline CDR1 SQVTM, CDR2 ANQGSEA. V was clipped by 3 bases and J by 1 base, with 15 bases between them. The CDR3 sequence is CSVDWGAETQETQYF. DNA for the CDR3: TGCAGCGTTGATTGGGGGGCAGAGACCCAAGAGACCCAGTACTTC.

A few counts support this clonotype. A much bigger clone sits one base away, suggesting this may be a read error. V gene TRBV12-3 or TRBV12-4 combines with J gene TRBJ2-1; possibly TRBD1 for D (6 bases). Trimming removed 3 bases at V and 8 bases at J, with 8 bases between. CDR3 size: 12 residues. CDR3 in amino acids: CASSFGGYEQFF. The CDR3 DNA is TGTGCCAGCAGTTTTGGGGGCTATGAGCAGTTCTTC.

This clonotype was detected a few times. The rearrangement uses TRBV9 and TRBJ2-7; TRBD2 agrees at 10 bases. The CDR3 length is 14 residues. The V gene's germline CDR1 is SGDLS and CDR2 YYNGEE. V dropped 0 bases and J dropped 7; count of bases not matched to a gene: 4. CDR3 protein: CASSVAGTSEEQYF. Here the CDR3 DNA reads TGTGCCAGCAGCGTAGCCGGGACTAGCGAAGAGCAGTACTTC. Full variable domain (rest looked up from reference TRBV9 and TRBJ2-7): DSGVTQTPKHLITATGQRVTLRCSPRSGDLSVYWYQQSLDQGLQFLIQYYNGEERAKGNILERFSAQQFPDLHSELNLSSLELGDSALYFCASSVAGTSEEQYFGPGTRLTVT.

This clonotype was seen a handful of times. This chain connects TRBV20-1 to TRBJ2-2; 9 bases match TRBD1. The germline CDR1 and CDR2 sequences are DFQATT and SNEGSKA (reference sequence). The CDR3 runs to 15 residues. Trimming at V came to 6 bases and at J to 7 bases, leaving 12 bases not matched to a gene. The chain's CDR3 is CSASTQGARNGELFF. DNA of the CDR3: TGCAGTGCCTCAACACAGGGGGCGCGTAACGGGGAGCTGTTTTTT.

This chain connects TRBV5-4 to TRBJ2-3; 16 bases map to TRBD2. Germline lookup yields CDR1 SGHNT and CDR2 YYREEE (reference sequence). The CDR3 totals 19 residues. After removal of 0 bases from V and 1 base from J, the junction contained 5 bases not matched to a gene. CDR3 region: CASSLAGTSGRVGTDTQYF. As DNA, the CDR3 is TGTGCCAGCAGCTTGGCTGGGACTAGCGGGAGGGTGGGCACAGATACGCAGTATTTT.

There are a few counts of this clonotype. The genes are TRBV7-8 and TRBJ2-7; TRBD2 matches 11 bases. The junction had 4 bases not matched to a gene; V was cut back by 1 base and J by 8 bases. Germline V gene sequence: CDR1 SGHVS, CDR2 FQNEAQ. The CDR3 sequence is 14 residues long. DNA of the CDR3: TGTGCCAGCAGCTTAGGTAGCGGGAGGGCACAGCAGTACTTC. Amino acids: CASSLGSGRAQQYF.

About this clonotype itself: Likely a read error: the CDR3 ends without its conserved phenylalanine or tryptophan. The chain recombines TRBV7-2 with TRBJ2-1, with 10 bases fitting TRBD1. Unmatched junction bases numbered 4, after V lost 1 base and J lost 7 bases. Germline V lookup: CDR1 SGHTA, CDR2 FQGNSA. This CDR3 has 15 residues. The CDR3 sequence: CASSLVAGQGNEQFV. The CDR3 nucleotides are TGTGCCAGCAGCTTAGTGGCGGGACAGGGGAATGAGCAGTTCGTC.

This chain links TRBV12-3 or TRBV12-4 with TRBJ2-7; unclear D gene. This CDR3 is 14 amino acids long. V was shortened by 0 bases and J by 5 bases, with 11 bases between the two germline ends. DNA of the CDR3: TGTGCCAGCAGTTTAGCGGTCAGTCTGAACGAGCAGTACTTC. Translating it yields CASSLAVSLNEQYF.

This clonotype was counted a few times. The chain is built from TRBV18 and TRBJ2-5; tentative D call: TRBD2 (6 bases). Trimming took 0 bases from V and 4 from J, leaving 12 bases between them. Germline loops: CDR1 KGHSH, CDR2 LQKENI. This CDR3 has 15 residues. CDR3 coding DNA: TGTGCCAGCTCACCACCGGCTAGCGATGGAGAGACCCAGTACTTC. This gives the protein CASSPPASDGETQYF.

The rearrangement links TRBV6-2 or TRBV6-3 to TRBJ1-2; D unclear. The CDR3 covers 13 residues. V was trimmed by 9 bases and J by 8 bases, leaving 19 bases between them. Germline V gene lookup returns CDR1 MNHEY and CDR2 SVGEGT. CDR3 protein: CASSTLPQMGYTF. CDR3 DNA: TGTGCCAGTTCCACCTTGCCGCAGATGGGCTACACCTTC.

The genes are TRBV15 and TRBJ2-5, with D perhaps matching TRBD1 or TRBD2 (5 bases each). Deletions cut 1 base from V and 8 bases from J, with 20 bases between. This CDR3 is 16 amino acids long. CDR1 LNHNV and CDR2 YYDKDF come from the germline V gene (reference sequence). CDR3 in DNA: TGTGCCACCAGCAGAGGTCGATCGGGACGACAAGGAACCCAGTACTTC. Translated: CATSRGRSGRQGTQYF. Filled out from reference TRBV15 and TRBJ2-5, the complete variable domain reads DAMVIQNPRYQVTQFGKPVTLSCSQTLNHNVMYWYQQKSSQAPKLLFHYYDKDFNNEADTPDNFQSRRPNTSFCFLDIRSPGLGDTAMYLCATSRGRSGRQGTQYFGPGTRLLVL.

CDR3 in amino acids: CASSYGSGHSGANVLTF. In nucleotides, the CDR3 is TGTGCCAGCAGTTATGGTTCGGGGCATTCTGGGGCCAACGTCCTGACTTTC. The chain couples TRBV6-5 to TRBJ2-6, with D perhaps assigned TRBD1 or TRBD2 (5 bases each). This CDR3 contains 17 residues. CDR1 is MNHEY and CDR2 is SVGAGI in the germline V gene. The V end lost 3 bases, the J end lost 1 base, and 13 bases lay between the germline ends.

This clonotype has only a few counts. V is TRBV15 and J is TRBJ1-5, with 8 bases fitting TRBD1. Per the germline V gene, CDR1 is LNHNV and CDR2 is YYDKDF (reference sequence). CDR3 length equals 16 residues. Losses at the gene ends were 5 bases for V and 6 bases for J; bases not matched to a gene: 12. DNA of the CDR3: TGTGCCACCAGCTACGAGATCGGACAGGGAATTCAGCCCCAGCATTTT. Translation: CATSYEIGQGIQPQHF.

The chain combines TRBV10-3 with TRBJ2-2; D call uncertain. Germline V lookup: CDR1 ENHRY, CDR2 SYGVKD. V was trimmed by 1 base and J by 10 bases, leaving 7 bases between them. The CDR3 contains 12 residues. CDR3 DNA sequence: TGTGCCATCAGTGAGTTTCCCCCGGAGCTGTTTTTT. Its translation: CAISEFPPELFF.

The V and J genes are TRBV28 and TRBJ1-5, with D unclear. Trimming removed 4 bases from V and 11 bases from J, with 6 bases in between. CDR3 length equals 10 residues. Germline CDR1 MDHEN, CDR2 SYDVKM. Here the CDR3 reads CASSSITQHF. The CDR3 DNA follows: TGTGCCAGCAGTTCAATCACCCAGCATTTT.